This T cell receptor (beta chain) derives from a study of shared clonotypes between healthy human individuals. J was trimmed by 3 bases and V by 4 bases; bases with no gene match: 9. The germline V gene has CDR1 LGHNA and CDR2 YNFKEQ. The length of the CDR3 is 17 residues. Measured with immunoSEQ multiplex PCR; TCRdb has only the in-frame clones, and not every one. This table has fewer than 3 million clones, under 95% appearing once. The receptor was derived from a man younger than 30 in good health. Some clones in this sample may be carry-over from other donors' samples. The sample comprised naive CD4+ T cells from PBMCs. Subset reported: CD45RA+ positively selected. The rearrangement uses TRBV4-2 and TRBJ2-1; 10 bases are a match to TRBD2. CDR3 residues: CASSPKPQREGYNEQFF. The CDR3 DNA reads TGTGCCAGCAGCCCTAAACCCCAGCGGGAGGGCTACAATGAGCAGTTCTTC.